Listed below are T cell receptor beta chains from one sample, sequenced in a study of blood T cell repertoires in COVID-19. The repertoire was sequenced with immunoSEQ multiplex PCR; TCRdb's copy has only in-frame clones and lacks some. The data show about 94,000 clones, 75% to 80% seen once. Material for sequencing was peripheral blood. These receptors came from a man between 65 and 80 years old with COVID-19, enrolled during active disease. The CDR3 runs from the conserved cysteine through the conserved F or W.

TRBV11-1	TRBJ1-2	16	CASSPTRGRLNYGYTF
TRBV3-1/TRBV3-2	TRBJ2-2	16	CASSQSHSGITGELFF
TRBV4-3	TRBJ2-7	15	CASSQVDATVYEQYF
TRBV11-2	TRBJ2-7	13	CASSPRDPYEQYF
TRBV11-2	TRBJ2-5	13	CASSQDFKETQYF
TRBV19	TRBJ1-5	15	CASRTGDYSNQPQHF
TRBV3-1/TRBV3-2	TRBJ1-1	11	CASSGETEAFF
TRBV9	TRBJ2-1	12	CASSVALDEQFF
TRBV7-2	TRBJ2-1	14	CASSFSGGGNEQFF
TRBV4-1	TRBJ2-1	17	CASSQGPGTSGYNEQFF
TRBV5-1	TRBJ2-1	16	CASSSVAGGLYNEQFF
TRBV5-4	TRBJ2-1	18	CASSLGLAGGRSYNEQFF
TRBV27	TRBJ1-2	14	CASSFRGGLRGYTF
TRBV6-5	TRBJ2-3	11	CASGSGATQYF
TRBV11-2	TRBJ1-1	12	CAAGVQNTEAFF
TRBV6-2/TRBV6-3	TRBJ1-5	17	CASSFYPGQVDDQPQHF
TRBV7-2	TRBJ1-1	15	CASSLNEAGIYEAFF
TRBV11-3	TRBJ1-1	13	CASSTGPGTEAFF
TRBV19	TRBJ2-5	13	CASRNSNQETQYF
TRBV7-9	TRBJ2-7	14	CASSSLGVPYEQYF
TRBV5-5	TRBJ1-1	14	CASSWRVGNTEAFF
TRBV5-1	TRBJ2-3	16	CASSFPLAENRDTQYF
TRBV7-2	TRBJ1-2	16	CASSPWDRGLIYGYTF
TRBV4-2	TRBJ1-2	15	CASSQDEFTNYGYTF
TRBV10-1	TRBJ2-7	13	CASSSSGSLEQYF
TRBV11-2	TRBJ2-3	15	CASSRTGGTGDTQYF
TRBV18	TRBJ2-2	15	CASSSGQGYTGELFF
TRBV7-3	TRBJ2-3	12	CASSQSGGTQYF
TRBV19	TRBJ2-1	16	CASSMVSGSVLNEQFF
TRBV7-2	TRBJ1-1	17	CASSSNLQGFGSAEAFF
TRBV6-4	TRBJ1-1	16	CASRGGTDSHRTEAFF
TRBV6-5	TRBJ1-6	14	CASSAGPYNSPLHF
TRBV3-1/TRBV3-2	TRBJ2-5	15	CASSLAGQPQETQYF
TRBV5-1	TRBJ2-1	15	CASKTFPSSYNEQFF
TRBV27	TRBJ1-5	21	CASSSPKPGPDRGYSNQPQHF
TRBV4-3	TRBJ2-7	15	CASSQDWAGGYEQYF
TRBV19	TRBJ2-1	11	CASSSAGGQFF
TRBV5-5	TRBJ2-1	16	CASSPLGLFSYNEQFF
TRBV12-3/TRBV12-4	TRBJ2-7	12	CASSFVDYEQYF
TRBV13	TRBJ1-1	15	CASSSRDTLNTEAFF
TRBV7-9	TRBJ1-1	13	CASSLYTDTEAFF
TRBV7-9	TRBJ2-5	15	CASSSLYDRDETQYF
TRBV2	TRBJ1-1	9	CASGEEAFF
TRBV6-5	TRBJ1-5	14	CASSYSERNQPQHF
TRBV28	TRBJ1-5	15	CASNPHGGGRQPQHF